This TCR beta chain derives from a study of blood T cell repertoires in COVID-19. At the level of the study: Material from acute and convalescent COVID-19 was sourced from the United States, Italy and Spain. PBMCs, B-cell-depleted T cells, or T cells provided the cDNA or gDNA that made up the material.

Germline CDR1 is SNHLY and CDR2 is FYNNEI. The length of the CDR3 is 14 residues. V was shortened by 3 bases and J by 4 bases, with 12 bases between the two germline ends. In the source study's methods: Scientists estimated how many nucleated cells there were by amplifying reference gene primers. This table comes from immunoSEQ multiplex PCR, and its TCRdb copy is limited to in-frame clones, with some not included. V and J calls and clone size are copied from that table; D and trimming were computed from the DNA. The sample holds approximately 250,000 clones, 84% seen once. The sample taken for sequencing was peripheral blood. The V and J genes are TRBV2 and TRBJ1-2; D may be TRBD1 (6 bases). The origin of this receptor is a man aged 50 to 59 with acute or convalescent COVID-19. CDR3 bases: TGTGCCAGCAGTGAGTGGACAGAGACCTATGGCTACACCTTC. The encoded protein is CASSEWTETYGYTF. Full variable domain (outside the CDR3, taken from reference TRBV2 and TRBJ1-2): EPEVTQTPSHQVTQMGQEVILRCVPISNHLYFYWYRQILGQKVEFLVSFYNNEISEKSEIFDDQFSVERPDGSNFTLKIRSTKLEDSAMYFCASSEWTETYGYTFGSGTRLTVV.